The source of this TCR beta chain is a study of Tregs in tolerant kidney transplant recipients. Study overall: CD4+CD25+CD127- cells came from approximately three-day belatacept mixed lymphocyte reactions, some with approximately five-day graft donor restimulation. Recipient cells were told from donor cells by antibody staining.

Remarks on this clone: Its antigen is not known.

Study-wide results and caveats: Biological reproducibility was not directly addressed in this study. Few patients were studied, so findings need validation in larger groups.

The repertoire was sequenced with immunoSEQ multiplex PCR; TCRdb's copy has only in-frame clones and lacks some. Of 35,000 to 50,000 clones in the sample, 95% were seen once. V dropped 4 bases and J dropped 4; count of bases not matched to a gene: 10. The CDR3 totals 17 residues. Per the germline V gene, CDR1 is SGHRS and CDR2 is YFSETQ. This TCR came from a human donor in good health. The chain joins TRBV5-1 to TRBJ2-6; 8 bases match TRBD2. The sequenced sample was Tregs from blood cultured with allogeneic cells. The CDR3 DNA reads TGCGCCAGCAGCGGAGGAGCGGGAGACGCCGGGGCCAACGTCCTGACTTTC. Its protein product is CASSGGAGDAGANVLTF.